This is a list of T cell receptor beta chains from one sample in a study of T cell responses to AZD1222 COVID-19 vaccine. Profiling relied on immunoSEQ multiplex PCR, and the TCRdb table lists in-frame clones only, not all of them. The sample carries about 170,000 clones, around 90% recorded once. The specimen was peripheral blood, collected on day 0 of AZD1222 vaccination. The receptor source for this set is an adult in good health. CDR3s include the opening cysteine and the closing phenylalanine or tryptophan. A D gene is named only where the DNA matches it firmly. The listing skips clone size in some rows; elsewhere it reads once, few, many or a size class.

J	V	size	length	D	CDR3	DNA
TRBJ2-4	TRBV2	.	13	.	CASIRQGLNIQYF	TGTGCCAGCATCAGGCAGGGTCTGAACATTCAGTACTTC
TRBJ2-7	TRBV6-5	.	14	.	CASSYYGQHYEQYF	TGTGCCAGCAGTTACTACGGACAGCACTACGAGCAGTACTTC
TRBJ1-2	TRBV7-6	.	15	TRBD1	CASSRRAGQGGGYTF	TGTGCCAGCAGCCGTCGGGCAGGACAGGGGGGTGGCTACACCTTC
TRBJ1-5	TRBV12-3/TRBV12-4	few	13	.	CASSLGGIQPQHF	TGTGCCAGCAGTTTAGGTGGGATCCAGCCCCAGCATTTT
TRBJ1-1	TRBV7-9	.	16	TRBD1	CASSSPGDRSNTEAFF	TGTGCCAGCAGCTCACCGGGGGACAGATCGAACACTGAAGCTTTCTTT
TRBJ1-5	TRBV4-3	.	16	TRBD1	CASSQDWDSRNQPQHF	TGCGCCAGCAGCCAAGACTGGGACAGTCGCAATCAGCCCCAGCATTTT
TRBJ2-1	TRBV5-4	.	19	.	CASSEVGGPVIGSYNEQFF	TGTGCCAGCTCGGAGGTGGGGGGGCCTGTGATCGGCTCCTACAATGAGCAGTTCTTC
TRBJ1-5	TRBV5-6	.	15	.	CASSLFQGSNQPQHF	TGTGCCAGCAGCTTGTTCCAGGGGAGCAATCAGCCCCAGCATTTT
TRBJ1-4	TRBV30	.	16	.	CAWNGPFGATNEKLFF	TGTGCCTGGAATGGGCCCTTTGGTGCAACTAATGAAAAACTGTTTTTT
TRBJ2-5	TRBV5-1	.	16	TRBD1	CASSLGLGTGGETQYF	TGCGCCAGCAGCTTGGGACTCGGGACAGGGGGCGAGACCCAGTACTTC
TRBJ1-1	TRBV20-1	.	13	.	CSASGEGNTEAFF	TGCAGTGCTAGTGGTGAGGGGAACACTGAAGCTTTCTTT
TRBJ2-5	TRBV9	.	14	.	CASSAFDLKETQYF	TGTGCCAGCAGCGCCTTCGACTTGAAAGAGACCCAGTACTTC
TRBJ1-1	TRBV4-1	.	14	TRBD1	CASSSRTGGTEAFF	TGCGCCAGCAGCTCCCGGACAGGGGGCACTGAAGCTTTCTTT
TRBJ1-2	TRBV6-5	.	13	.	CASSSPTGNGYTF	TGTGCCAGCAGTTCCCCTACAGGGAACGGCTACACCTTC
TRBJ2-2	TRBV5-1	.	15	.	CASSLANGGTGELFF	TGCGCCAGCAGCTTGGCGAACGGGGGAACCGGGGAGCTGTTTTTT
TRBJ1-1	TRBV7-3	once	15	.	CASSLTGQPNTEAFF	TGTGCCAGCAGCCTAACTGGGCAACCGAACACTGAAGCTTTCTTT
TRBJ1-5	TRBV2	.	14	TRBD1	CASRAGQGNQPQHF	TGTGCCAGCAGAGCGGGACAGGGAAATCAGCCCCAGCATTTT
TRBJ2-2	TRBV19	.	13	.	CASSQQASGELFF	TGTGCCAGTAGTCAACAGGCGTCCGGGGAGCTGTTTTTT
TRBJ1-2	TRBV6-1	.	14	TRBD1	CASSEPGTGYGYTF	TGTGCCAGCAGTGAACCCGGGACAGGGTATGGCTACACCTTC
TRBJ2-7	TRBV7-9	few	13	TRBD2	CASRAGERYEQYF	TGTGCCAGCAGGGCGGGGGAAAGGTACGAGCAGTACTTC
TRBJ1-2	TRBV4-3	once	14	.	CASSLTLANYGYTF	TGCGCAAGCAGCTTAACACTAGCTAACTATGGCTACACCTTC
TRBJ1-1	TRBV2	.	16	TRBD1	CASILGGQGASAEAFF	TGTGCCAGCATCCTGGGAGGGCAGGGGGCATCGGCTGAAGCTTTCTTT
TRBJ1-1	TRBV19	.	15	.	CASTAGMGSDTEAFF	TGTGCCAGTACCGCGGGAATGGGGTCGGACACTGAAGCTTTCTTT
TRBJ2-1	TRBV2	.	16	TRBD2	CASRDLLAGSYNEQFF	TGTGCCAGCAGGGACCTACTAGCGGGTAGCTACAATGAGCAGTTCTTC
TRBJ2-1	TRBV5-1	few	15	TRBD2	CASSLGLAGAYEQFF	TGCGCCAGCAGCTTAGGACTAGCGGGAGCTTATGAGCAGTTCTTC
TRBJ1-1	TRBV5-1	once	15	TRBD1	CASSLNRGKGTEAFF	TGCGCCAGCAGCTTGAACAGGGGGAAGGGCACTGAAGCTTTCTTT
TRBJ2-3	TRBV27	once	15	.	CASSGNRRFADTQYF	TGTGCCAGCAGCGGAAACAGGCGATTCGCAGATACGCAGTATTTT
TRBJ2-1	TRBV18	once	12	.	CASSSTGDEQFF	TGTGCCAGCTCGTCGACAGGCGATGAGCAGTTCTTC
TRBJ2-3	TRBV5-1	.	14	.	CASSRYVGTDTQYF	TGCGCCAGCAGCCGCTATGTTGGCACAGATACGCAGTATTTT
TRBJ1-6	TRBV10-3	.	14	.	CAISESSGNSPLHF	TGTGCCATCAGTGAGTCGAGCGGGAATTCACCCCTCCACTTT
TRBJ2-3	TRBV5-8	.	16	TRBD2	CASSFASGGIRDTQYF	TGTGCCAGCAGCTTCGCTAGCGGGGGGATTCGGGATACGCAGTATTTT
TRBJ2-3	TRBV4-2	.	16	TRBD2	CASSQDLGLGTDTQYF	TGTGCCAGCAGCCAAGATTTGGGACTAGGGACAGATACGCAGTATTTT
TRBJ2-1	TRBV6-8	.	20	TRBD2	CASSYIGLAGGPGSYNEQFF	TGTGCCAGCAGTTACATTGGACTAGCGGGAGGGCCGGGCTCCTACAATGAGCAGTTCTTC
TRBJ1-2	TRBV4-2	.	19	.	CASSLRTGTRERGNYGYTF	TGTGCCAGCAGCCTCAGAACCGGGACCAGGGAGAGAGGTAACTATGGCTACACCTTC
TRBJ2-7	TRBV3-1/TRBV3-2	.	16	.	CASSQDGSGSVWEQYF	TGTGCCAGCAGCCAAGATGGGTCAGGATCGGTTTGGGAGCAGTACTTC
TRBJ1-5	TRBV6-1	.	14	TRBD1	CASSGTGVGQPQHF	TGTGCCAGCAGCGGCACAGGGGTTGGACAGCCCCAGCATTTT
TRBJ1-5	TRBV7-9	.	15	TRBD1	CASSLDRVGNQPQHF	TGTGCCAGCAGCCTGGACAGGGTGGGCAATCAGCCCCAGCATTTT
TRBJ2-3	TRBV19	.	14	TRBD1	CASSTTGAPDTQYF	TGTGCCAGTAGTACTACAGGGGCGCCAGATACGCAGTATTTT
TRBJ1-1	TRBV2	.	13	.	CASSGRRNTEAFF	TGTGCCAGCAGTGGTAGAAGGAACACTGAAGCTTTCTTT
TRBJ1-1	TRBV5-1	.	16	.	CASSLGHPDENTEAFF	TGCGCCAGCAGCTTGGGGCATCCTGACGAAAACACTGAAGCTTTCTTT
TRBJ1-2	TRBV6-4	few	16	TRBD1	CASSDLGRTGHYGYTF	TGTGCCAGCAGTGATTTGGGGAGGACAGGCCACTATGGCTACACCTTC
TRBJ1-1	TRBV5-1	.	13	.	CASRVGFDTEAFF	TGCGCCAGCAGGGTGGGATTTGACACTGAAGCTTTCTTT
TRBJ1-1	TRBV6-2/TRBV6-3	.	11	.	CASSSPTEAFF	TGTGCCAGCAGCTCCCCCACTGAAGCTTTCTTT
TRBJ1-1	TRBV19	.	14	.	CASSYRQGYTEAFF	TGTGCCAGTAGTTATCGCCAGGGGTACACTGAAGCTTTCTTT
TRBJ1-1	TRBV6-5	.	14	TRBD1	CASSQRTGNTEAFF	TGTGCCAGCAGTCAGAGGACAGGGAACACTGAAGCTTTCTTT
TRBJ2-6	TRBV19	.	17	.	CASSIDNAGSGANVLTF	TGTGCCAGTAGTATAGACAACGCCGGCTCTGGGGCCAACGTCCTGACTTTC
TRBJ2-5	TRBV14	once	13	.	CASSLNPRETQYF	TGTGCCAGCAGCTTAAACCCACGGGAGACCCAGTACTTC
TRBJ1-3	TRBV4-1	once	16	TRBD1	CASSQTQGSWGNTIYF	TGCGCCAGCAGCCAGACACAGGGGTCCTGGGGAAACACCATATATTTT
TRBJ1-2	TRBV30	once	14	.	CAWSWGRVTGGYTF	TGTGCCTGGAGTTGGGGCAGGGTGACAGGAGGCTACACCTTC
TRBJ1-1	TRBV27	few	12	.	CASSTLGTEAFF	TGTGCCAGCAGTACGCTGGGAACTGAAGCTTTCTTT
TRBJ2-1	TRBV2	.	15	TRBD2	CAISTRVSGSNEQFF	TGTGCTATCAGCACCCGGGTTAGCGGGAGCAATGAGCAGTTCTTC
TRBJ2-7	TRBV12-3/TRBV12-4	.	12	.	CASSPGLYEQYF	TGTGCCAGCAGCCCTGGTCTGTACGAGCAGTACTTC
TRBJ2-2	TRBV3-1/TRBV3-2	.	16	.	CASSQWTGGYTGELFF	TGTGCCAGCAGCCAATGGACTGGGGGTTACACCGGGGAGCTGTTTTTT